A single T cell receptor beta chain is shown here with its context. Looked up from germline, CDR1 is SGHRS and CDR2 is YFSETQ. The ends were cut back, 0 bases at V and 7 bases at J, with 5 bases in the middle. This CDR3 is 13 amino acids long. The data belong to a study of Graves' ophthalmopathy and Graves' hyperthyroidism. The authors amplified TCR beta CDR3 regions from RNA transcripts. The library came from an HTBI-primed first-round RT-PCR and a second-round multiplex PCR. In TCRdb, the multiplex PCR reads were re-called with MiXCR into one record per CDR3 protein. Among 200,000 to 300,000 distinct CDR3 sequences, about 47% were seen once, and the ten largest hold less than 60%.

The sequenced sample consisted of peripheral blood. The chain is built from TRBV5-1 and TRBJ1-6; D is uncertain. The source is an adult man with Graves' ophthalmopathy. The chain's CDR3 is CASSLESNSPLHF. The CDR3 DNA follows: TGCGCCAGCAGCTTGGAGTCCAATTCACCCCTCCACTTT. The full variable domain, with the rest looked up from reference TRBV5-1 and TRBJ1-6, is KAGVTQTPRYLIKTRGQQVTLSCSPISGHRSVSWYQQTPGQGLQFLFEYFSETQRNKGNFPGRFSGRQFSNSRSEMNVSTLELGDSALYLCASSLESNSPLHFGNGTRLTVT.